The present TCR beta chain was sequenced within a study of neurological immune-mediated disorders (dated by TCRdb to the late 2010s). At the level of the whole study: Among the roughly 35 multiple sclerosis patients, around 31 had relapsing-remitting MS and 3 had secondary progressive MS. Peripheral blood TCR-beta repertoires from patients with HTLV-I-associated myelopathy (HAM/TSP), patients with multiple sclerosis, and healthy controls were compared in the study using UMI-based sequencing. Longitudinal samples, technical triplicates and paired sorted CD4+ and CD8+ T-cell subsets, alongside PBMC samples, were included among the approximately 110 TCR-beta libraries. Each longitudinal HAM/TSP and healthy donor was sampled at 3 time-points spaced at roughly 3-40 month intervals. Of the 60 to 70 subjects in the cohort, about 14 were HAM/TSP patients, approximately 35 were multiple sclerosis patients, and around 20 were healthy controls.

cDNA synthesis used template-switch 5'RACE with a primer carrying a 10-nucleotide random unique molecular identifier tagging each TCR transcript. Every sequencing run covered 15-18 subjects and yielded more than 170 million TCR-beta sequences. Total RNA was extracted with the RNeasy kit. Using the KAPA Real-time Library Amplification kit, TCR-beta VDJ regions were amplified with primers for the TCR constant region and the 5'RACE anchor. Sample indexes and Illumina adaptors were added in a first PCR, and a second PCR then increased library yield. The roughly 650 bp TCR product was size-selected on a 2% E-gel SizeSelection system after Ampure bead purification. Library quality was checked on a Bioanalyzer, concentration was measured with Qubit, and libraries were quantified with the Kapa Library Quantification kit before pooling. Paired-end 2 x 150 bp sequencing of the libraries was performed on an Illumina HiSeq 2500. To increase sequence diversity, roughly 24-31% phiX was spiked into each library pool. Processing in the source paper ran as follows. Quality-filtered reads were processed with the UMI-based MiGEC pipeline, which removed over 80% of raw TCR sequences during error correction. IMGT germline references were used for alignment of VDJ genes, and clonotypes were defined by a unique CDR3 amino acid sequence together with V-J genes. Clonal expansion, Shannon diversity and CDR3 relatedness were evaluated with VDJtools (CalcPairwiseDistances, ClusterSamples), while phylogenetic trees were built in CLCbio workbench. Expanded clones were defined as having at least 8 unique UMIs, based on coefficient-of-variation modelling across technical triplicates. In TCRdb, the public reads were trimmed at Q25 with fastp and aligned with MiXCR, with productive beta chains retained. One record per CDR3 amino acid sequence lists the most common genes and DNA. The V and J calls shown here were made by TCRdb, not taken from the authors' results. The sample profile shows roughly 80,000 distinct CDR3 sequences; 5.8% of them were found once. Approximately 7.9% of the sample belongs to the ten largest clones.

V loses 7 bases, J loses 2 bases, and the germline ends lie 15 bases apart. Taken from cysteine to phenylalanine, the CDR3 has 14 residues. CDR3 DNA is the only sequence kept; it has 42 bases, read in frame from the first base. Reading the germline V gene gives CDR1 SGHRS and CDR2 YFSETQ. This clonotype showed up many times. Its antigen is currently not known. No quality values exist for individual bases; no much larger clone is one base distant. The time point label corresponds to: longitudinal time-point 2. For unsorted PBMC libraries, 2 million PBMCs were used after storage in RNAlater at -80 degrees C until RNA extraction. The multiple sclerosis patients were enrolled in a US clinical protocol that used magnetic resonance imaging to evaluate disease progression. PBMCs were separated from peripheral blood using Ficoll-Hypaque density gradient centrifugation and then cryopreserved in liquid nitrogen.

Points the paper makes about the study in general: No identical CDR3 amino acid sequences were shared among expanded clones across subjects, suggesting private TCR-beta repertoires in all groups. TCR clonal expansion was highest in HAM/TSP patients and lowest in MS patients, with MS patients falling below even healthy controls. No clinical or MRI features were associated with the MS cluster, and the authors said that larger cohorts are needed. Phylogenetic analysis grouped repertoires from 18 of 34 MS patients into a cluster of related CDR3 sequences, suggesting a possible repertoire-level signature.

This sequence originates from a woman in her fifties or sixties with multiple sclerosis. The source material was PBMCs. The chain is encoded by TRBV5-1 joined to TRBJ2-5; TRBD1 is perhaps the D gene, given 5 matching bases. The CDR3 reads as follows: CASRSGQWQETQYF. The DNA is TGCGCCAGCCGATCAGGGCAATGGCAAGAGACCCAGTACTTC.